These 10 T cell receptor beta chains were all obtained from the same sample, sequenced in a study of shared clonotypes between healthy human individuals. Generated by immunoSEQ multiplex PCR, the TCRdb table keeps only in-frame clones and is missing some. Counted here are some 1 million clones, roughly 80% occurring once; the ten biggest clones make up 1.4% to 1.5%. Source material: memory CD4+ T cells sorted from blood. Subset indicated: CD45RA-negative fraction. The receptors were gathered from a man between 18 and 29 years old in good health.

The chain recombines TRBV7-9 with TRBJ2-1; 12 bases are a match to TRBD2. Losses at the gene ends were 5 bases for V and 7 bases for J; bases not matched to a gene: 9. Per the germline V gene, CDR1 is SEHNR and CDR2 is FQNEAQ (reference sequence). The CDR3 runs to 16 residues. For the CDR3, the DNA is TGTGCCAGCAGCGTTCTAGCGGGAGGGCCGCGGAATGAGCAGTTCTTC. Translating gives CASSVLAGGPRNEQFF.

The chain has TRBV7-8 and TRBJ1-6; D may be TRBD1 (5 bases). The V gene lost 6 bases and the J gene lost 9 bases, with 15 bases spanning the gap. This CDR3 comprises 14 residues. The V gene's germline CDR1 is SGHVS and CDR2 FQNEAQ. This chain's CDR3 is CASRRGTESSPLHF. In DNA, the CDR3 is TGTGCCAGCAGGCGGGGGACGGAAAGTTCACCCCTCCACTTT.

This chain connects TRBV6-1 to TRBJ2-7; D is perhaps TRBD1 or TRBD2 (6 bases each). Germline CDR1 and CDR2: MNHNS and SASEGT. The CDR3 contains 13 residues. V lost 7 bases, J lost 2 bases, and 12 bases lay in between. The CDR3 protein is CASIGGQPYEQYF. DNA of the CDR3: TGTGCCAGCATTGGGGGGCAGCCCTACGAGCAGTACTTC.

This clone was seen a few times. The chain employs TRBV13 and TRBJ2-5; 10 nucleotides line up with TRBD2. J lost 5 bases, V lost 5 bases, and 11 bases had no gene match. This CDR3 region has 16 residues. CDR1 and CDR2 (germline): PRHDT, FYEKMQ (reference sequence). The CDR3 DNA follows: TGTGCCAGCAGCGGAAGTAAGCGGGGGGGCCTTGAGACCCAGTACTTC. It is translated as CASSGSKRGGLETQYF.

The genes are TRBV14 and TRBJ2-2, with D maybe TRBD1 (6 bases). Germline assignment: CDR1 SGHDN and CDR2 FVKESK. Trimming pared 1 base from V and 3 bases from J, leaving 9 bases between. This CDR3 has 15 amino acids. The CDR3 loop reads CASSQGQGYTGELFF. In DNA form, the CDR3 reads TGTGCCAGCAGCCAAGGTCAGGGGTACACCGGGGAGCTGTTTTTT. The full variable domain, its missing parts supplied by reference TRBV14 and TRBJ2-2, is EAGVTQFPSHSVIEKGQTVTLRCDPISGHDNLYWYRRVMGKEIKFLLHFVKESKQDESGMPNNRFLAERTGGTYSTLKVQPAELEDSGVYFCASSQGQGYTGELFFGEGSRLTVL.

The sample holds one count of this clone. This chain's CDR3 is CASSLTGKTSGGAIINEQFF. The CDR3 nucleotides read TGTGCCAGCAGCTTAACCGGTAAGACTAGCGGGGGGGCTATCATCAATGAGCAGTTCTTC. The chain recombines TRBV7-3 with TRBJ2-1, with 14 positions matching TRBD2. V lost 0 bases to trimming and J lost 6 bases; unmatched junction nucleotides: 13. This CDR3 is 20 amino acids long. Germline V gene sequence: CDR1 SGHTA, CDR2 FQGTGA.

This clone appeared once. The chain recombines TRBV6-5 with TRBJ1-2; the D is unclear. The germline CDR1 and CDR2 sequences are MNHEY and SVGAGI. V was trimmed by 6 bases and J by 6 bases, leaving 8 bases between them. This CDR3 contains 11 residues. CDR3 residues: CASREWNGYTF. The CDR3 coding sequence is TGTGCCAGCAGGGAGTGGAATGGCTACACCTTC.

The chain couples TRBV30 to TRBJ2-2, with D possibly being TRBD2 (5 bases). The V gene's germline CDR1 is GTSNPN and CDR2 SVGIG (reference sequence). Trimming cost V 5 bases and J 5 bases, with 18 bases left between them. The CDR3 is 15 amino acids. CDR3 DNA: TGTGCCTGGGGGAAAAAGACGGGAAGGACCGGGGAGCTGTTTTTT. Translating gives CAWGKKTGRTGELFF.

The V call is TRBV6-1, the J call TRBJ2-5; no definite D call. This CDR3 contains 15 residues. V was shortened by 4 bases and J by 0 bases, with 12 bases between the two germline ends. Germline V lookup: CDR1 MNHNS, CDR2 SASEGT. Here the CDR3 reads CASSGWTVYQETQYF. The DNA for the CDR3 is TGTGCCAGCAGTGGATGGACGGTGTACCAAGAGACCCAGTACTTC.

The chain links TRBV7-2 to TRBJ1-6; TRBD1 matches at 9 bases. With V trimmed by 3 bases and J by 10 bases, 7 bases remained unmatched. Germline V gene lookup returns CDR1 SGHTA and CDR2 FQGNSA. The CDR3 spans 15 residues. The CDR3 nucleotides are TGTGCCAGCAGCTTGGGGGACAGGGTGGGATCACCCCTCCACTTT. It yields the protein CASSLGDRVGSPLHF.